This TCR beta chain was recorded in a study of T-cell reconstitution after alpha-beta-depleted transplantation in children. From germline, CDR1 is SNHLY and CDR2 FYNNEI. V was cut by 0 bases and J by 0 bases, with 11 bases left in between. The CDR3 totals 16 residues. This clonotype was seen repeatedly, ten times or more. The library targeted TCRbeta and was prepared with unique molecular identifiers. TCRdb processed the PCR reads anew with MiXCR; each CDR3 protein has one entry. The data hold about 230,000 distinct CDR3 sequences, with around 8.9% observed a single time. The sequencing here drew on PBMCs from the stem cell graft donor, taken from the stem cell graft. The chain employs TRBV2 and TRBJ1-2, with a weak D call TRBD1 (5 bases). This sequence originates from a human donor who donated a stem cell graft to a child with SCID. The CDR3 nucleotides read TGTGCCAGCAGTGAAGCGGCAGGGAAAGCTAACTATGGCTACACCTTC. Translated, it gives CASSEAAGKANYGYTF.